The rows below give T cell receptor beta chains drawn from one sample of a study of cytomegalovirus exposure and HLA in healthy donors. Some clones are missing from TCRdb's copy, which holds only in-frame ones; the method was immunoSEQ multiplex PCR. The sample contains over 150,000 clones, over 70% of which appear only once. Sequencing was carried out using PBMCs. These TCRs come from a woman aged 25 to 39 in good health and CMV-seropositive. Both conserved end residues are part of each CDR3. A D gene is named only where the DNA matches it firmly.

V: TRBV6-1; length: 12; D: -; J: TRBJ2-7; CDR3: CASSELGHEQYF
V: TRBV5-1; length: 15; D: TRBD1; J: TRBJ2-5; CDR3: CASSLGQGQQETQYF
V: TRBV7-2; length: 14; D: TRBD1; J: TRBJ1-5; CDR3: CASSITGGNQPQHF
V: TRBV28; length: 14; D: TRBD1; J: TRBJ1-1; CDR3: CASTETGVTTEAFF
V: TRBV7-9; length: 15; D: -; J: TRBJ2-3; CDR3: CASSFGLAIMNTQYF
V: TRBV5-1; length: 14; D: -; J: TRBJ2-3; CDR3: CASSPGTSTDTQYF
V: TRBV30; length: 14; D: -; J: TRBJ1-5; CDR3: CAWSAGDSNQPQHF
V: TRBV5-4; length: 15; D: -; J: TRBJ2-7; CDR3: CASSLVDTPRYEQYF
V: TRBV18; length: 15; D: -; J: TRBJ2-1; CDR3: CASSPSRQGGNEQFF
V: TRBV4-1; length: 15; D: -; J: TRBJ1-5; CDR3: CASSQGALLDQPQHF
V: TRBV12-5; length: 15; D: TRBD1; J: TRBJ2-2; CDR3: CASGSGQVDAGELFF
V: TRBV2; length: 13; D: -; J: TRBJ2-1; CDR3: CASGRLANNEQFF
V: TRBV6-4; length: 16; D: TRBD2; J: TRBJ2-1; CDR3: CASSDRGLAGLNEQFF
V: TRBV5-1; length: 18; D: TRBD1; J: TRBJ2-2; CDR3: CASSFKYRGPQDTGELFF
V: TRBV4-2; length: 16; D: TRBD2; J: TRBJ2-3; CDR3: CASSQDRPSGSDTQYF
V: TRBV27; length: 15; D: TRBD2; J: TRBJ2-7; CDR3: CASSPPSGALYEQYF
V: TRBV28; length: 17; D: TRBD2; J: TRBJ2-1; CDR3: CASSPSGLQVGYNEQFF
V: TRBV7-3; length: 16; D: -; J: TRBJ2-3; CDR3: CASSLGSVRQADTQYF
V: TRBV7-7; length: 15; D: TRBD1; J: TRBJ2-7; CDR3: CASSNAGTGDGEQYF
V: TRBV28; length: 16; D: -; J: TRBJ1-2; CDR3: CASSSPRTGRGYGYTF
V: TRBV6-1; length: 17; D: TRBD1; J: TRBJ1-5; CDR3: CASSGDTGVWSNQPQHF
V: TRBV30; length: 13; D: -; J: TRBJ1-2; CDR3: CAWSENGNYGYTF
V: TRBV7-2; length: 15; D: TRBD1; J: TRBJ2-5; CDR3: CASSQSVGGGETQYF
V: TRBV6-6; length: 11; D: -; J: TRBJ2-7; CDR3: CASSSGSEQYF
V: TRBV7-2; length: 15; D: -; J: TRBJ2-6; CDR3: CASSLRYQVFNVLTF
V: TRBV18; length: 14; D: -; J: TRBJ1-1; CDR3: CASSPGQGTTEAFF
V: TRBV5-1; length: 17; D: TRBD2; J: TRBJ2-7; CDR3: CASSLAPSGGSSYEQYF
V: TRBV18; length: 13; D: -; J: TRBJ1-1; CDR3: CASSRRENTEAFF
V: TRBV27; length: 14; D: -; J: TRBJ2-7; CDR3: CASRGTVSSYEQYF
V: TRBV5-4; length: 15; D: TRBD1; J: TRBJ1-2; CDR3: CASSAGTETNYGYTF
V: TRBV28; length: 17; D: TRBD2; J: TRBJ2-7; CDR3: CASSPLEASGTHYEQYF
V: TRBV4-2; length: 16; D: TRBD1; J: TRBJ2-1; CDR3: CASSLLGQGVGNEQFF
V: TRBV7-9; length: 14; D: TRBD2; J: TRBJ2-5; CDR3: CASSSSGREETQYF
V: TRBV28; length: 16; D: TRBD1; J: TRBJ1-5; CDR3: CASRIIKIGGPRPQHF
V: TRBV6-1; length: 14; D: TRBD1; J: TRBJ2-5; CDR3: CASSRTGGEETQYF
V: TRBV15; length: 16; D: TRBD1; J: TRBJ2-7; CDR3: CATSSLLGTGVYEQYF
V: TRBV30; length: 15; D: -; J: TRBJ2-3; CDR3: CAWSERGRDTDTQYF
V: TRBV14; length: 16; D: TRBD1; J: TRBJ2-1; CDR3: CASSQEPGQGDNEQFF
V: TRBV7-9; length: 13; D: -; J: TRBJ2-7; CDR3: CASSLEVAYEQYF
V: TRBV27; length: 15; D: -; J: TRBJ1-3; CDR3: CASSLDSGTGNTIYF
V: TRBV29-1; length: 18; D: -; J: TRBJ2-1; CDR3: CSVDDSGQGFSSYNEQFF
V: TRBV5-1; length: 16; D: TRBD2; J: TRBJ2-1; CDR3: CASSLAGLAGGNEQFF